Presented here are 20 T cell receptor beta chains from one specimen sequenced in a study of response to subunit inactivated influenza vaccine. TCRdb reprocessed the RT-PCR reads via MiXCR and lists one record per CDR3 protein. The data hold around 530,000 distinct CDR3 sequences, with approximately 17% observed a single time. The starting material was CD4+ T cells sorted from PBMCs, obtained 23 to 25 months after vaccination. These receptors were obtained from a man aged 45-69 years who received an inactivated influenza vaccine.

This clonotype has just a few counts. The CDR3 nucleotides read TGTGCCAGCAGCCAAGTCTCAGGGGCCGGGACTAGCGGGAGGGCCAGGCAGTTCTTC. This sequence encodes CASSQVSGAGTSGRARQFF. The chain has TRBV3-1 and TRBJ2-1, with 16 bases matching TRBD2. V was pared by 1 base and J by 12 bases, with 15 bases of the junction left unmatched. CDR3 size: 19 residues. Germline CDR1 LGHDT, CDR2 YNNKEL (reference sequence).

The gene calls are TRBV19 and TRBJ2-1; 10 bases match TRBD1. The CDR3 runs 16 residues. Germline CDR1 LNHDA, CDR2 SQIVND (reference sequence). The ends lost 4 bases at V and 5 bases at J; junction bases unmatched: 8. Written as DNA, the CDR3 is TGTGCCAGTAGTAGCAGTCGGGACAGGGGTAACAATGAGCAGTTCTTC. It codes for CASSSSRDRGNNEQFF.

This clonotype has ten or more counts. This rearrangement joins TRBV5-1 to TRBJ2-5, with D possibly TRBD1 on 5 matching bases. CDR3 length: 14 amino acids. Trimming stripped 4 bases from V and 2 bases from J, with 12 bases between. Per germline, CDR1 SGHRS and CDR2 YFSETQ. The CDR3, as DNA: TGCGCCAGCAGCCTTAGACAGCCGCAAGAGACCCAGTACTTC. This translates into CASSLRQPQETQYF.

The gene calls are TRBV24-1 and TRBJ1-5; the match to TRBD1 covers 9 bases. CDR1 is KGHDR and CDR2 is SFDVKD in the germline V gene. The V and J ends lost 3 bases and 6 bases, in that order; junction bases with no gene match: 2. This CDR3 spans 14 amino acids. The CDR3, as DNA: TGTGCCACCAGTGATGGGACAGGGCTTCAGCCCCAGCATTTT. It is translated as CATSDGTGLQPQHF.

The J gene is TRBJ1-2, the V gene TRBV20-1; D perhaps matches TRBD1 (6 bases). This CDR3 has 13 amino acids. With 6 bases removed from V and 2 bases from J, the gap between germline ends came to 13 bases. Germline V CDR1 and CDR2: DFQATT, SNEGSKA (reference sequence). The chain's CDR3 is CSAGQPANYGYTF. The DNA for the CDR3 is TGCAGTGCCGGACAGCCCGCGAACTATGGCTACACCTTC.

The chain carries TRBV18 and TRBJ1-6, with 7 nucleotides matching TRBD1. J gave up 8 bases and V 3 bases, and 13 bases lay outside the gene matches. Germline-derived CDR1 and CDR2 are KGHSH and LQKENI. The CDR3 is 17 residues long. CDR3: CASSPGTARGADSPLHF. CDR3 in DNA: TGTGCCAGCTCACCTGGGACAGCCCGTGGGGCTGATTCACCCCTCCACTTT.

This clonotype appeared a few times. DNA of the CDR3: TGTGCCAGCAGGCCCTCGGGGGCGGAAGCCGGGGAGCTGTTTTTT. Its protein product is CASRPSGAEAGELFF. The chain employs TRBV12-3 or TRBV12-4 and TRBJ2-2; D may match TRBD1 or TRBD2 (6 bases each). The V gene lost 6 bases and the J gene lost 6 bases, with 17 bases spanning the gap. The CDR3 is 15 amino acids.

In this sample, this clonotype turned up many times. The rearrangement links TRBV5-1 to TRBJ1-1, with 7 bases that match TRBD1. The CDR3 has 15 amino acids. J lost 1 base, V lost 4 bases, and 7 bases had no gene match. From germline, CDR1 is SGHRS and CDR2 YFSETQ. The CDR3 bases are TGCGCCAGCAGCGCGACACAGGGGCGGAACACTGAAGCTTTCTTT. Amino acid sequence: CASSATQGRNTEAFF.

The V gene is TRBV28, the J gene TRBJ1-1, with 7 bases aligning to TRBD1. J was trimmed by 6 bases and V by 4 bases; bases with no gene match: 8. Germline lookup yields CDR1 MDHEN and CDR2 SYDVKM. CDR3 length: 14 residues. The CDR3, as DNA: TGTGCCAGCAGTTCTGGACAGGACGGGTCTGAAGCTTTCTTT. This translates into CASSSGQDGSEAFF.

This clonotype appeared a few times. The chain recombines TRBV4-2 with TRBJ2-7; 10 bases fit TRBD2. The trim removed 5 bases at V and 5 bases at J, leaving 9 bases unmatched. Per the germline V gene, CDR1 is LGHNA and CDR2 is YNFKEQ. This CDR3 is 15 amino acids long. The CDR3 spells CASSGPLLAGDEQYF. The CDR3, as DNA: TGTGCCAGCAGCGGCCCTCTCCTAGCGGGGGACGAGCAGTACTTC.

The J gene is TRBJ1-2, the V gene TRBV5-1; D is possibly TRBD1 (5 bases). This CDR3 is built from 13 residues. Germline V gene lookup returns CDR1 SGHRS and CDR2 YFSETQ. V lost 4 bases and J lost 5, with 12 bases in between. This CDR3 reads CASSVGPLYGYTF. DNA of the CDR3: TGCGCCAGCAGCGTGGGACCGCTGTATGGCTACACCTTC. The variable domain in full, with the rest retrieved from reference TRBV5-1 and TRBJ1-2, is KAGVTQTPRYLIKTRGQQVTLSCSPISGHRSVSWYQQTPGQGLQFLFEYFSETQRNKGNFPGRFSGRQFSNSRSEMNVSTLELGDSALYLCASSVGPLYGYTFGSGTRLTVV.

At least ten counts were recorded for this clonotype. This chain uses TRBV18 with TRBJ2-5; D remains ambiguous. The length of the CDR3 is 13 residues. Trimming removed 0 bases at V and 2 bases at J, with 4 bases between. Germline CDR1 and CDR2: KGHSH and LQKENI. The CDR3 sequence is CASSPPSQETQYF. The CDR3 DNA reads TGTGCCAGCTCACCACCCTCTCAAGAGACCCAGTACTTC.

This clonotype has more than one count but fewer than ten. The chain has TRBV9 and TRBJ2-2, with a possible D match to TRBD1 (5 bases). CDR1 is SGDLS and CDR2 is YYNGEE in the germline V gene. Trimming took off 3 bases at V and 0 bases at J, with 6 bases between the two ends. There are 14 residues in the CDR3. For the CDR3, the DNA is TGTGCCAGCAGCGGACAGCCGAACACCGGGGAGCTGTTTTTT. This gives the protein CASSGQPNTGELFF. Filled out from reference TRBV9 and TRBJ2-2, the complete variable domain reads DSGVTQTPKHLITATGQRVTLRCSPRSGDLSVYWYQQSLDQGLQFLIQYYNGEERAKGNILERFSAQQFPDLHSELNLSSLELGDSALYFCASSGQPNTGELFFGEGSRLTVL.

The table lists this clonotype with a few counts. The chain joins TRBV18 to TRBJ2-7; TRBD1 might be the D (6 bases). This CDR3 has 15 residues. Germline assignment: CDR1 KGHSH and CDR2 LQKENI. Between the trimmed V and J ends, which lost 3 bases and 1 base, there was a span of 13 bases. CDR3 bases: TGTGCCAGCTCACCTTCCGGGACACTATCCTACGAGCAGTACTTC. It specifies CASSPSGTLSYEQYF.

This clonotype was seen a handful of times. The chain uses TRBV5-1 and TRBJ1-2, with 8 bases aligning to TRBD1. The germline V gene has CDR1 SGHRS and CDR2 YFSETQ. V gave up 3 bases and J gave up 5 bases; unmatched junction bases: 6. This CDR3 contains 14 residues. The CDR3 sequence is CASSSGTGSYGYTF. The CDR3 DNA reads TGCGCCAGCAGCTCCGGGACAGGCAGTTATGGCTACACCTTC.

This clonotype was seen many times. J is TRBJ2-5 and V is TRBV7-8; 7 bases align to TRBD2. J lost 3 bases, V lost 5 bases, and 15 bases had no gene match. The germline V gene encodes CDR1 SGHVS and CDR2 FQNEAQ. The CDR3 is made up of 17 amino acids. For the CDR3, the DNA is TGTGCCAGCAGCACTTCCTGGCGGGGGAGGATAGAAGAGACCCAGTACTTC. This sequence encodes CASSTSWRGRIEETQYF.

This clonotype was detected a few times. The chain links TRBV25-1 to TRBJ2-1; D remains ambiguous. CDR1 and CDR2 (germline): MGHDK, SYGVNS. V was shortened by 1 base and J by 6 bases, with 7 bases between the two germline ends. The CDR3 length is 13 residues. The CDR3 is CASSESWGNEQFF. The DNA for the CDR3 is TGTGCCAGCAGTGAATCGTGGGGCAATGAGCAGTTCTTC.

The sample holds a few counts of this clonotype. The CDR3 DNA is TGTGCCAGCAGTTTTACCGGGACTAGCTTCTACGAGCAGTACTTC. It specifies CASSFTGTSFYEQYF. The chain joins TRBV6-2 or TRBV6-3 to TRBJ2-7; 9 bases match TRBD2. The ends lost 4 bases at V and 3 bases at J; junction bases unmatched: 7. Germline lookup yields CDR1 MNHEY and CDR2 SVGEGT. This CDR3 comprises 15 residues.

This chain links TRBV6-5 with TRBJ1-3, with D tentatively TRBD1 (5 bases). The CDR3 is 16 amino acids. V was trimmed by 0 bases and J by 2 bases, leaving 11 bases between them. Looked up from germline, CDR1 is MNHEY and CDR2 is SVGAGI. DNA of the CDR3: TGTGCCAGCAGTTACTCGGTCACAGGTCCTGGAAACACCATATATTTT. Translated, it gives CASSYSVTGPGNTIYF.

This clonotype occurred many times. The chain is built from TRBV5-5 and TRBJ2-1; 11 nucleotides line up with TRBD2. The germline CDR1 and CDR2 sequences are SGHKS and YYEKEE (reference sequence). This CDR3 is built from 16 residues. With V trimmed by 0 bases and J by 3 bases, 2 bases remained unmatched. CDR3 coding DNA: TGTGCCAGCAGCTTGGAAGGGACTAGCGGCTACAATGAGCAGTTCTTC. Translation gives CASSLEGTSGYNEQFF.